These 23 T cell receptor beta chains were all obtained from the same sample, sequenced in a study of neurological immune-mediated disorders. A single record per CDR3 protein comes from TCRdb applying MiXCR to the 5' RACE reads. The sample includes 65,000 to 85,000 distinct CDR3 sequences, about 3% seen only once; the top ten take around 5.2%. What was sequenced was PBMCs. The origin of the receptors is a woman aged 45-65 years with multiple sclerosis.

This clonotype was recorded at least ten times. The V gene is TRBV11-2, the J gene TRBJ2-3; no definite D call. The CDR3 totals 15 residues. The ends were cut back, 6 bases at V and 0 bases at J, with 13 bases in the middle. CDR1 and CDR2 (germline): SGHAT, FQNNGV. As DNA, the CDR3 is TGTGCCAGCAGTTCATTGGGCTCTAGCACAGATACGCAGTATTTT. Translated: CASSSLGSSTDTQYF.

This clonotype occurred many times. The chain combines TRBV7-2 with TRBJ1-1; the D is unclear. The germline gives CDR1 SGHTA, CDR2 FQGNSA. The CDR3 sequence is 15 residues long. Trimming removed 1 base at V and 0 bases at J, with 9 bases between. The CDR3 is CASSLVGKVNTEAFF. As DNA, the CDR3 is TGTGCCAGCAGCTTAGTCGGGAAGGTGAACACTGAAGCTTTCTTT.

The sample holds many counts of this clonotype. The chain joins TRBV4-2 to TRBJ2-1; 9 bases are shared with TRBD2. This CDR3 has 19 amino acids. With 0 bases clipped from V and 5 bases from J, the junction kept 14 bases outside the gene matches. Looked up from germline, CDR1 is LGHNA and CDR2 is YNFKEQ. The CDR3 region has the DNA TGTGCCAGCAGCCAAGATCGGGCCGCTAGCGGGGCCGCTAACAATGAGCAGTTCTTC. Its protein is CASSQDRAASGAANNEQFF.

This clonotype has ten or more counts. The junction shows a germline mismatch at one end, possibly a read error. The genes are TRBV6-1 and TRBJ1-3; D call uncertain. CDR1 and CDR2 (germline): MNHNS, SASEGT. The CDR3 is 15 residues long. This CDR3 is CGTKDGRTNGNTIYF. The DNA of the CDR3 is TGCGGAACGAAGGATGGTAGAACCAACGGAAACACCATATATTTT.

This clonotype has only a few counts. A much bigger clone sits one base away, suggesting this may be a read error. The gene calls are TRBV29-1 and TRBJ1-2; D ambiguous. Germline CDR1 reads SQVTM; CDR2 reads ANQGSEA. V was pared by 2 bases and J by 5 bases, with 12 bases between. The CDR3 runs to 13 residues. The CDR3, as DNA: TGCAGCGTTGAACCTGGGCACATGTATGGCTACACCTTC. It encodes CSVEPGHMYGYTF.

This clonotype has ten or more counts. The J gene is TRBJ2-5, the V gene TRBV10-3, with 8 bases that match TRBD1. Germline CDR1 ENHRY, CDR2 SYGVKD. CDR3 size: 14 residues. The ends lost 6 bases at V and 3 bases at J; junction bases unmatched: 6. The CDR3 nucleotides are TGTGCCATCAGCCCCGGGACAGGAGAAGAGACCCAGTACTTC. Translating it yields CAISPGTGEETQYF.

This clonotype was found many times. This chain joins TRBV28 and TRBJ1-2, with D perhaps matching TRBD1 (5 bases). In germline, CDR1 is MDHEN, CDR2 SYDVKM. Deletions cut 2 bases from V and 3 bases from J, with 7 bases between. This CDR3 is 13 amino acids long. CDR3 nucleotide sequence: TGTGCCAGCAGTTTAGGGGGTGACTATGGCTACACCTTC. Translated: CASSLGGDYGYTF.

In this sample, this clonotype turned up many times. The chain recombines TRBV7-9 with TRBJ2-3; tentatively, D is TRBD2 (5 bases). This CDR3 comprises 17 residues. V lost 5 bases and J 0 bases, leaving 18 bases between the germline ends. In germline, CDR1 is SEHNR, CDR2 FQNEAQ (reference sequence). The CDR3 bases are TGTGCCAGCAGCCAGATCTCGGCGGGCGTTAGCACAGATACGCAGTATTTT. Residues: CASSQISAGVSTDTQYF.

The sample holds a few counts of this clonotype. Being one base from a much bigger clone, this may be a read error. The rearrangement links TRBV7-6 to TRBJ2-3; D unresolved. Germline values: CDR1 SGHVS, CDR2 FNYEAQ. The CDR3 runs to 13 residues. Trimming shortened V by 1 base and J by 6 bases, and 8 bases separated the two germline ends. This chain's CDR3 is CASSLVPADTQYF. The CDR3 bases are TGTGCCAGCAGCTTAGTGCCCGCCGATACGCAGTATTTT.

This clonotype came up many times. The rearrangement uses TRBV20-1 and TRBJ2-1, with D perhaps matching TRBD2 (5 bases). V was shortened by 5 bases and J by 4 bases, with 9 bases between the two germline ends. Germline V gene data show CDR1 as DFQATT and CDR2 as SNEGSKA (reference sequence). The CDR3 runs to 12 residues. The CDR3 loop is CSAADSYNEQFF. The DNA for the CDR3 is TGCAGTGCTGCGGACTCATACAATGAGCAGTTCTTC.

The table lists this clonotype with many counts. The chain has TRBV12-3 or TRBV12-4 and TRBJ1-2, with D maybe TRBD1 (6 bases). V shed 4 bases and J shed 2 bases, with 11 bases lying between them. There are 14 residues in the CDR3. The CDR3 region is CASSYSTGNYGYTF. CDR3 in DNA: TGTGCCAGCAGTTACTCGACAGGCAACTATGGCTACACCTTC.

This clonotype occurred many times. V is TRBV5-1 and J is TRBJ2-5; no firm D call. Per germline, CDR1 SGHRS and CDR2 YFSETQ. V gave up 4 bases and J gave up 5 bases, with 12 bases separating them. The length of the CDR3 is 13 residues. The CDR3 bases are TGCGCCAGCAGCCAGAATGACGGGGAGACCCAGTACTTC. The encoded protein is CASSQNDGETQYF.

This clonotype was seen many times. The chain combines TRBV5-5 with TRBJ2-5, with unresolved D. CDR1 is SGHKS, CDR2 YYEKEE, per germline (reference sequence). Trimming removed 4 bases at V and 5 bases at J, with 12 bases between. The length of the CDR3 is 13 residues. The CDR3 loop is CASSPVGRETQYF. Written as DNA, the CDR3 is TGTGCCAGCAGCCCCGTGGGTAGGGAGACCCAGTACTTC.

This clonotype was seen many times. The V gene is TRBV9, the J gene TRBJ2-1, with TRBD2 as a possible D gene (6 bases). V lost 4 bases and J lost 3, with 11 bases in between. The CDR3 is made up of 14 amino acids. Germline-derived CDR1 and CDR2 are SGDLS and YYNGEE. The CDR3 sequence: CASSSGGLYNEQFF. In nucleotides, the CDR3 is TGTGCCAGCAGCTCCGGGGGACTCTACAATGAGCAGTTCTTC.

This chain uses TRBV7-2 with TRBJ2-3; D is perhaps TRBD1 (6 bases). This CDR3 has 15 amino acids. V lost 6 bases, J lost 1 base, and 14 bases lay in between. Germline lookup yields CDR1 SGHTA and CDR2 FQGNSA. The CDR3 DNA sequence: TGTGCCAGCAGAATACAGGGCGGCGGCACAGATACGCAGTATTTT. Translating gives CASRIQGGGTDTQYF.

In its sample, this clonotype was seen many times. The J gene is TRBJ2-2, the V gene TRBV5-1; D call uncertain. Germline V lookup: CDR1 SGHRS, CDR2 YFSETQ. The V end was cut by 4 bases, the J end by 0 bases, with 16 bases between. The CDR3 loop spans 17 amino acids. The CDR3 region is CASSVQPTGANTGELFF. CDR3 sequence (DNA): TGCGCCAGCAGCGTACAGCCCACCGGCGCGAACACCGGGGAGCTGTTTTTT. Full variable domain (rest looked up from reference TRBV5-1 and TRBJ2-2): KAGVTQTPRYLIKTRGQQVTLSCSPISGHRSVSWYQQTPGQGLQFLFEYFSETQRNKGNFPGRFSGRQFSNSRSEMNVSTLELGDSALYLCASSVQPTGANTGELFFGEGSRLTVL.

This clonotype was detected ten times or more. The chain has TRBV10-3 and TRBJ1-3; 8 positions match TRBD1. This CDR3 comprises 16 residues. The germline gives CDR1 ENHRY, CDR2 SYGVKD. Germline trimming cut 3 bases from V and 0 bases from J; bases unmatched to any gene: 4. The CDR3 region is CAISDGQGLSGNTIYF. DNA for the CDR3: TGTGCCATCAGTGACGGACAGGGCCTCTCTGGAAACACCATATATTTT.

V gene TRBV3-1 combines with J gene TRBJ2-4, with 11 bases fitting TRBD2. Germline CDR1 and CDR2: LGHDT and YNNKEL (reference sequence). The CDR3 runs to 14 residues. J gave up 11 bases and V 3 bases, and 6 bases lay outside the gene matches. The CDR3 sequence: CASSQGLAVGVQYF. CDR3 bases: TGTGCCAGCAGCCAGGGACTAGCGGTCGGTGTTCAGTACTTC.

This clonotype was counted ten times or more. V is TRBV5-1 and J is TRBJ2-5; D might be TRBD2 (5 bases). Germline CDR1 SGHRS, CDR2 YFSETQ. The CDR3 loop spans 13 amino acids. Deletions cut 4 bases from V and 8 bases from J, with 15 bases between. The CDR3 protein is CASSANTADTQYF. The CDR3 region has the DNA TGCGCCAGCAGCGCGAATACAGCGGATACCCAGTACTTC. Full variable domain (missing parts from reference TRBV5-1 and TRBJ2-5): KAGVTQTPRYLIKTRGQQVTLSCSPISGHRSVSWYQQTPGQGLQFLFEYFSETQRNKGNFPGRFSGRQFSNSRSEMNVSTLELGDSALYLCASSANTADTQYFGPGTRLLVL.

This clonotype was found many times. The chain uses TRBV29-1 and TRBJ1-1; D not resolved. V was cut by 4 bases and J by 1 base, with 7 bases left in between. CDR3 length: 12 residues. Germline CDR1 and CDR2: SQVTM and ANQGSEA. The CDR3 DNA reads as TGCAGCGTTGCGGTGGGGAACACTGAAGCTTTCTTT. Its translation: CSVAVGNTEAFF.

This clonotype appeared many times. The chain combines TRBV12-3 or TRBV12-4 with TRBJ1-6; D gene uncertain. Trimming pared 1 base from V and 13 bases from J, leaving 11 bases between. The CDR3 spans 13 residues. CDR3 sequence: CASSLDGYRPLHF. CDR3 DNA sequence: TGTGCCAGCAGTTTAGACGGGTATCGGCCCCTCCACTTT.

This clonotype showed up many times. V gene TRBV12-3 or TRBV12-4 combines with J gene TRBJ1-5; no clear D gene. The germline V and J ends were trimmed by 7 bases and 3 bases, with 13 bases remaining between them. The CDR3 runs to 14 residues. As DNA, the CDR3 is TGTGCCAGCACCCCAGGTGGCTTCAATCAGCCCCAGCATTTT. Translating it yields CASTPGGFNQPQHF.

This clonotype ranks as medium-sized. V is TRBV7-8 and J is TRBJ2-5; no firm D call. The V end was cut by 2 bases, the J end by 4 bases, with 14 bases between. CDR3 size: 15 residues. Germline CDR1 reads SGHVS; CDR2 reads FQNEAQ. CDR3 coding DNA: TGTGCCAGCAGCTTATCTGGGGTCCTAATAGAGACCCAGTACTTC. Amino acid sequence: CASSLSGVLIETQYF. The full variable domain, rest sourced from reference TRBV7-8 and TRBJ2-5, is GAGVSQSPRYKVAKRGQDVALRCDPISGHVSLFWYQQALGQGPEFLTYFQNEAQLDKSGLPSDRFFAERPEGSVSTLKIQRTQQEDSAVYLCASSLSGVLIETQYFGPGTRLLVL.